In this sample, the clone carrying this T cell receptor (beta chain) turned up many times. Library construction for TCR beta used iRepertoire HTBI primers and Arm-PCR of CDR3 regions. TCRdb passed the multiplex PCR reads through MiXCR, listing each CDR3 protein once. The sample has hundreds of thousands of distinct CDR3 sequences; around 15% are singletons. This sample was included in a study of regulatory T cells in long-lasting Graves disease. The CDR3 sequence is 12 residues long. V lost 10 bases and J lost 2; bases outside the gene matches: 5. Time point here: newly diagnosed GD, antithyroid drugs for less than 3 months. Construction of the TCR library relied on RNA isolated from PBMCs. Another study also made use of these data, one on T cells in Graves' hyperthyroidism and ophthalmopathy. According to that study: An initial round of RT-PCR targeting the TCR CDR3 relied on the HTBI primer set.

The receptor's source is a middle-aged woman with Graves disease. Sequenced material: peripheral blood mononuclear cells (PBMCs), taken at new diagnosis, from a patient treated with antithyroid drugs. The chain combines TRBV12-3 or TRBV12-4 with TRBJ2-7; 7 bases are shared with TRBD2. For the CDR3, the DNA is TGTGCCACTTCGGGGGGTCCCTACGAGCAGTACTTC. Translated: CATSGGPYEQYF.